This TCR beta chain stems from a study of T cell changes during pregnancy in multiple sclerosis (dated by TCRdb to about 2019). Regarding the complete study: In women with multiple sclerosis, the researchers looked at how the T cell repertoire shifted as pregnancy progressed.

Notes on this clone: Its antigen remains unidentified. One junction end does not reproduce the germline sequence, and a read error may be involved.

The library was built by means of the immunoSEQ multiplex PCR assay. Held by TCRdb, this immuneACCESS table contains in-frame sequences only and omits some clones. Under half of the omission traces to an unresolved V gene where checked; the cause of the rest is unknown. The sample table contains 84,000 or so clones; only one count was recorded for about 95% of them. The ten most abundant clones make up roughly 2.5% of the sample. Sample: peripheral blood, taken in the third trimester of pregnancy. This receptor was identified in a female donor with multiple sclerosis, enrolled in a pregnancy study.

DNA sequence: TGTGCCAGCCGCGTGGGTCTAGCGGGTGATGAGCAGTTCTTC. It codes for CASRVGLAGDEQFF. Rearrangement joined TRBV9 to TRBJ2-1; 8 central bases correspond to TRBD2. From its cysteine to its phenylalanine, the CDR3 spans 14 amino acids. Only the CDR3 portion is preserved as DNA: 42 bases, with reading frame beginning at the first base. Based on the germline V gene, the CDR1 and CDR2 sequences are SGDLS and YYNGEE.